Below, one TCR beta chain is given with its context. Authors' analysis steps: Quantification of nucleated cells was approximated via reference gene primer amplification. TCRdb's copy holds only in-frame clones and misses some; the assay was immunoSEQ multiplex PCR. For V, J and clone size, that table is used; D and trimming come from the DNA. The data show approximately 240,000 clones, 85% seen once. The data were obtained in a study of blood T cell repertoires in COVID-19. Overall study context: Whether acute or convalescent, the COVID-19 samples came from the United States, Italy and Spain. T cells, B-cell-depleted T cells, or PBMCs supplied cDNA or gDNA.

CDR3 length: 13 amino acids. In germline, CDR1 is LGHDT, CDR2 YNNKEL (reference sequence). V lost 8 bases to trimming and J lost 3 bases, with 14 bases between them. The clonotype originates from a woman aged 55 to 70 with active or convalescent COVID-19. The chain combines TRBV3-1 (or the pseudogene TRBV3-2) with TRBJ2-7; a weak D match, TRBD2 (5 bases). The sequenced sample was peripheral blood. CDR3 DNA: TGTGCCAGCCAAGGAGGCCAGCACTACGAGCAGTACTTC. Encoded protein: CASQGGQHYEQYF.